Below, 9 T cell receptor beta chains from the same sample are listed, as sequenced in a study of cytomegalovirus exposure and HLA in healthy donors. PCR primers comprised 60 Vbeta and 13 Jbeta primers. Some clones are missing from TCRdb's copy, which holds only in-frame ones; the method was immunoSEQ multiplex PCR. The sample has approximately 100,000 clones; around two thirds are singletons. What was sequenced was PBMCs. The receptors originated from a man aged 25 to 40 in good health and CMV-seropositive.

This chain links TRBV7-2 with TRBJ2-5, with TRBD1 matching over 7 bases. This CDR3 region has 14 residues. V shed 5 bases, J shed 4 bases, and the junction held 7 bases outside the gene matches. Germline V gene sequence: CDR1 SGHTA, CDR2 FQGNSA. The CDR3 spells CASSPDRVRETQYF. The CDR3 coding sequence is TGTGCCAGCAGCCCCGACAGGGTACGAGAGACCCAGTACTTC.

V and J are TRBV30 and TRBJ1-4; weak D call: TRBD1 (6 bases). Germline CDR1 reads GTSNPN; CDR2 reads SVGIG (reference sequence). The ends were cut back, 3 bases at V and 5 bases at J, with 13 bases in the middle. This CDR3 contains 14 residues. The DNA of the CDR3 is TGTGCCTGGAGCATGGGGGGGGCGAATGAAAAACTGTTTTTT. Its translation is CAWSMGGANEKLFF.

The gene calls are TRBV27 and TRBJ1-2, with TRBD1 matching over 10 bases. The CDR3 is made up of 15 amino acids. V dropped 5 bases and J dropped 3; count of bases not matched to a gene: 6. Germline V gene lookup returns CDR1 MNHEY and CDR2 SMNVEV (reference sequence). CDR3 nucleotide sequence: TGTGCCAGCAGTCAATCTGGACAGGGGGACTATGGCTACACCTTC. It specifies CASSQSGQGDYGYTF.

The table lists this clone with a few counts. V and J are TRBV19 and TRBJ2-7, with 8 bases that match TRBD2. J gave up 3 bases and V 6 bases, and 19 bases lay outside the gene matches. The germline CDR1 and CDR2 sequences are LNHDA and SQIVND (reference sequence). The CDR3 spans 18 residues. CDR3 sequence reads: CASRRGLQKGLAFYEQYF. Written as DNA, the CDR3 is TGTGCCAGTAGGCGCGGACTCCAGAAAGGACTAGCCTTCTACGAGCAGTACTTC.

The gene calls are TRBV11-3 and TRBJ2-1; 11 bases are shared with TRBD2. Germline CDR1 SGHNT, CDR2 YENEEA. J gave up 9 bases and V 6 bases, and 7 bases lay outside the gene matches. This CDR3 region has 14 residues. The CDR3 loop reads CASRLAGVQGEQFF. The CDR3 nucleotides are TGTGCCAGCAGACTAGCGGGGGTCCAAGGTGAGCAGTTCTTC.

The table lists this clone with a count of one. The gene calls are TRBV15 and TRBJ2-4; D is possibly TRBD2 (6 bases). The V end was cut by 0 bases, the J end by 8 bases, with 11 bases between. Germline V CDR1 and CDR2: LNHNV, YYDKDF (reference sequence). This CDR3 has 14 amino acids. CDR3 in amino acids: CATSRDVEGHIQYF. The CDR3, as DNA: TGTGCCACCAGCAGAGATGTGGAGGGACACATTCAGTACTTC.

The sample holds one count of this clone. The V gene is TRBV2, the J gene TRBJ2-5; a possible D gene is TRBD1 (5 bases). Trimming cost V 5 bases and J 2 bases, with 12 bases left between them. This CDR3 contains 14 residues. Germline loops: CDR1 SNHLY, CDR2 FYNNEI. CDR3 coding DNA: TGTGCCAGCAGTTGGATGGGGCCTCAAGAGACCCAGTACTTC. Amino acid sequence: CASSWMGPQETQYF.

The V and J genes are TRBV19 and TRBJ2-1; 11 bases map to TRBD1. V was clipped by 9 bases and J by 7 bases; unmatched bases: 2. Germline CDR1 is LNHDA and CDR2 is SQIVND (reference sequence). The length of the CDR3 is 12 residues. CDR3 coding DNA: TGTGCCAGCGGGACAGGGGGGAATGAGCAGTTCTTC. Protein product: CASGTGGNEQFF.

This clone was recorded once. The V call is TRBV9, the J call TRBJ2-2; 9 nucleotides match TRBD1. Germline V gene sequence: CDR1 SGDLS, CDR2 YYNGEE. This CDR3 comprises 14 residues. Losses at the gene ends were 9 bases for V and 2 bases for J; bases not matched to a gene: 5. The CDR3 sequence: CATQGQGNTGELFF. The CDR3 DNA sequence: TGTGCCACCCAGGGACAGGGTAACACCGGGGAGCTGTTTTTT.